The text below deals with one T cell receptor (beta chain). The sample belongs to a study of CXCR3-negative and CXCR3-positive naive CD8 T cells. Naive CD8+ T cells carried a CD45RO-CCR7+CD27+CD95- phenotype. The CDR3 is 14 amino acids. Germline V gene lookup returns CDR1 SEHNR and CDR2 FQNEAQ (reference sequence). UMI labels and 5' RACE were used to prepare the TRB cDNA libraries. Following a re-call of the 5' RACE reads, TCRdb has one entry per CDR3 protein and lacks DNA. In all, the sample yields 100,000 to 150,000 distinct CDR3 sequences. The rearrangement joins TRBV7-9 to TRBJ2-7; the D call of TRBD1 rests on TCRdb alone, since no DNA is present to check it. Source material: naive CXCR3- CD8+ T cells from blood. Subset: CD45RO-CCR7+CD27+CD95- naive CD8+ T cells lacking CXCR3 (TNR3-). This sequence was found in a human donor in good health. Some clones in this sample may be carry-over from other donors' samples. CDR3: CASSSGAGSYEQYF.